This T cell receptor (beta chain) was profiled in a study of blood T cell repertoires in COVID-19. On the study more broadly: COVID-19 samples, acute and convalescent, were from the United States, Italy and Spain. Sample material is recorded as cDNA or gDNA derived from T cells, B-cell-depleted T cells, or PBMCs.

Per the original methods: Researchers report that nucleated cell counts were estimated from reference gene primer amplification. Repertoires were generated with immunoSEQ multiplex PCR, while TCRdb's copy carries only in-frame clones and drops some. That table is the source of V, J and clone size, and D and trimming were worked out from the DNA. This sample has roughly 230,000 clones, with about 85% found just once. CDR1 is LNHDA and CDR2 is SQIVND in the germline V gene (reference sequence). Trimming cost V 4 bases and J 7 bases; bases outside gene matches: 12. This CDR3 has 16 residues. Sequencing was carried out using peripheral blood. This TCR was sampled from a woman aged 80 or older with acute or convalescent COVID-19. V is TRBV19 and J is TRBJ2-1; 8 bases line up with TRBD2. The CDR3 DNA reads as TGTGCCAGTAGTAAGTTCGCAGCGGGAGTAGGAAATGAGCAGTTCTTC. Protein: CASSKFAAGVGNEQFF.